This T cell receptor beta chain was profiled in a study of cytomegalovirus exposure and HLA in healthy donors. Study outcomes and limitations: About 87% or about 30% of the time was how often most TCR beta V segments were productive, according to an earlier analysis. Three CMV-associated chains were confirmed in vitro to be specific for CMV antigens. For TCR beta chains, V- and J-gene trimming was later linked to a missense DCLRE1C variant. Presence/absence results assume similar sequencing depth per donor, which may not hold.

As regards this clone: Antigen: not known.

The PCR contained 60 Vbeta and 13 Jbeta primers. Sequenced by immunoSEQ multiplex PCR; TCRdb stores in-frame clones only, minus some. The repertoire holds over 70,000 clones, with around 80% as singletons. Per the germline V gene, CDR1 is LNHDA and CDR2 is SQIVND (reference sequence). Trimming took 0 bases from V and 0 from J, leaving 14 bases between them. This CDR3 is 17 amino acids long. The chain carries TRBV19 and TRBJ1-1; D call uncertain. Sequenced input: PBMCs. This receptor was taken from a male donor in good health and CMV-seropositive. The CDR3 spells CASSIDRKGRMNTEAFF. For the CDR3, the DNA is TGTGCCAGTAGTATAGATCGGAAAGGGAGGATGAACACTGAAGCTTTCTTT.